The source of this TCR beta chain is a study of OX40 agonist ivuxolimab in advanced cancers. About the research overall: 30% to 40% of patients had received prior checkpoint inhibitor therapy.

Exclusion of a patient followed from autoimmune disease history or systemic immunosuppression. Method: immunoSEQ multiplex PCR; TCRdb's copy keeps in-frame clones and lacks some. In the table there are about 9,200 clones, about nine tenths of which are singletons. Trimming removed 3 bases from V and 1 base from J; junction bases left unmatched: 11. Germline CDR1 is SNHLY and CDR2 is FYNNEI. The CDR3 contains 18 residues. The specimen was CD4+ or CD8+ T cells sorted from blood, collected in a trial of the OX40 agonist ivuxolimab. This clonotype originated in an adult with an advanced solid tumor such as melanoma, head and neck, liver or kidney cancer. The chain joins TRBV2 to TRBJ1-5, with 8 nucleotides matching TRBD1. Here the CDR3 reads CASSDFSSGGGSNQPQHF. The CDR3 DNA follows: TGTGCCAGCAGTGACTTTTCTTCAGGGGGCGGGAGCAATCAGCCCCAGCATTTT.